This T cell receptor beta chain was sequenced in a study of Graves' ophthalmopathy and Graves' hyperthyroidism. Overall study results and limits: Progression of ophthalmopathy was predicted by the model with about 67% sensitivity and less than 85% specificity.

RNA transcripts were the template, and TCR beta CDR3 regions were amplified from them. RT-PCR with HTBI primers came first, then second-round multiplex PCR. TCRdb re-called the multiplex PCR reads with MiXCR, one entry per CDR3 protein. The table records about 620,000 distinct CDR3 sequences, over 20% of them present only once. The CDR3 has 17 residues. V was trimmed by 2 bases and J by 1 base, leaving 17 bases between them. Germline V gene lookup returns CDR1 MNHEY and CDR2 SVGEGT. This clonotype was observed at least ten times. What it recognizes is unknown. The sequencing input was peripheral blood. The chain employs TRBV6-2 or TRBV6-3 and TRBJ1-1, with TRBD1 as a possible D gene (5 bases). The receptor comes from a woman between 18 and 29 years old with stable Graves' hyperthyroidism. Some clones in this sample may be carry-over from other donors' samples. The CDR3 sequence is CASSYLLRGRANTEAFF. The CDR3, as DNA: TGTGCCAGCAGTTACCTCCTCCGGGGCCGGGCGAACACTGAAGCTTTCTTT.